This entry concerns a single T cell receptor (beta chain). This clonotype showed up just a few times. Its antigen is unknown. Base qualities are not at hand, and no much larger clone is one base apart. These data belong to a study of naive and memory T cell subsets (dated by TCRdb to between 2016 and 2019). A note on the overall study: The figure summarizing the skin biopsy and whole blood samples listed about 10 blood donors, 7 tuberculin skin test biopsies and 3 saline control biopsies. PCR2 was typically performed as a SYBR Green qPCR that was stopped at a set threshold, although end-point PCR (around 6 cycles) could be used instead for low-input samples. General conclusions and limits of the study: The potential sensitivity of the RNA-based method to TCR transcript changes with T cell activation and differentiation was acknowledged.

The CDR3, from cysteine to phenylalanine, totals 13 residues. Of all the DNA, just the CDR3 is kept, 39 bases in frame from base 1. From the germline V gene (reference sequence), CDR1 is LNHDA and CDR2 is SQIVND. The germline ends are 8 bases apart after V is trimmed by 3 bases and J by 8 bases. The study described a robust, sensitive protocol for amplifying, sequencing and analyzing TCRs, using 3' ligation of a UMI-containing oligonucleotide to TCR cDNA. For whole blood analysis, 2.5 ml of peripheral blood was collected from healthy adult volunteers into Tempus tubes, and RNA was extracted following the manufacturer's instructions. Total RNA, without cell sorting, was DNase treated with RQ1 DNase before reverse transcription, targeting roughly 1 to 1,100 ng input. Skin biopsy and whole blood libraries were made to test pipeline robustness in samples where T cells form a minority population. The protocol used for the library was 5' RACE. The ligated cDNA was amplified by four rounds of PCR, in which nested alpha and beta constant region primers were used together with the SP2 primer. For the blood and skin samples, TCR RNA was reverse transcribed with SuperScript IV using primers for the alpha and beta constant regions. An oligonucleotide carrying the Illumina SP2 primer and a UMI was ligated to the cDNA 3' end using T4 RNA ligase 1. To prevent hairpin formation, the 12-nucleotide UMI was made up of two random hexamers with an eight-base spacer between them. From the second PCR onward, TCR alpha and beta chain libraries were processed separately, and dual indexing was applied for multiplexing. After pooling, the indexed libraries were analyzed by capillary electrophoresis and sequenced on either an Illumina MiSeq or NextSeq. Libraries were spiked with PhiX DNA at roughly 5-7.5% so that base diversity was increased and cluster recognition was improved. In the original analysis: UMIs were extracted from read 2 by Demultiplexor and combined with the TCR sequence from read 1, and reads were split according to sample indices. Decombinator identified V and J genes and V-J junctions and gave each TCR a five-part identifier that included V and J deletions. UMIs were used by Collapsinator to correct sequencing errors and PCR amplification heterogeneity, so that a UMI-based abundance was obtained for each TCR. Identifiers were converted to nucleotide sequence by CDR3Translator and translated to amino acids, and CDR3 regions were extracted on the basis of terminal motifs. After normalization to the amount of input RNA, the error-corrected alpha and beta TCR counts from blood and from skin were compared. TCRdb reprocessing: public reads trimmed at Q25 with fastp, clones called with MiXCR, in-frame beta chains kept. CDR3 protein duplicates are merged, each entry listing the most common genes and DNA. These V and J calls derive from TCRdb rather than the authors' analysis. This sample holds 55,000 to 70,000 distinct CDR3 sequences; roughly 7% were observed only once. Roughly 9.7% of the sample is held by the ten biggest clonotypes.

In this chain, TRBV19 is recombined with TRBJ1-6; the D gene is unclear. This clonotype was obtained from a male donor in good health. The CDR3 region: CASSIKRDSPLHF. The DNA is TGTGCCAGTAGTATCAAGAGAGATTCACCCCTCCACTTT. Beyond the CDR3, the reference TRBV19 and TRBJ1-6 genes provide the residues; the full variable domain reads: DGGITQSPKYLFRKEGQNVTLSCEQNLNHDAMYWYRQDPGQGLRLIYYSQIVNDFQKGDIAEGYSVSREKKESFPLTVTSAQKNPTAFYLCASSIKRDSPLHFGNGTRLTVT.